The clone carrying this T cell receptor beta chain showed up just a few times. Its matching antigen is unknown. This entry belongs to a study of human T cells and chemical hapten exposure. Study-level background: Affected patients, primarily female, had alopecia areata, totalis or universalis.

Individual cDNA molecules each carried unique molecular identifiers attached by the library. Via MiXCR, TCRdb re-called the RACE reads, giving one row per CDR3 protein. The data contain 380,000 or so distinct CDR3 sequences, approximately 5.1% of them singletons. Time point of the sample: patch test 1, 2 weeks after DPC sensitization. The treatment here: therapeutic diphenylcyclopropenone sensitization with weekly scalp DPC. Study-wide findings and caveats: No change in TCRs above 1 in 1000 frequency was produced by DPC sensitization. Alopecia affecting every donor means their immune response may not match healthy people's.

The CDR3 extends over 14 amino acids. Per the germline V gene, CDR1 is LGHNA and CDR2 is YSLEER. Deletions cut 0 bases from V and 3 bases from J, with 6 bases between. The chain uses TRBV4-3 and TRBJ1-5, with unresolved D. The starting material was whole blood, obtained in connection with sensitization to the hapten diphenylcyclopropenone (DPC). This sequence originates from a woman between 45 and 60 years old with alopecia areata. Some clones in this sample may be carry-over from other donors' samples. The CDR3 DNA sequence: TGCGCCAGCAGCCAAGATGGACCCAATCAGCCCCAGCATTTT. It yields the protein CASSQDGPNQPQHF.